This T cell receptor beta chain was captured in a study of identical twins. Study-wide findings and caveats: Cord blood beta clonotypes that were abundant carried fewer insertions, and memory repertoires showed no such trend. Invariant MAIT and iNKT cells are populations that could partly confound zero-insertion analyses. Modeled out-of-frame TCR alpha sharing in monozygotic twins fell below observed levels.

This clonotype was found many times. Antigen specificity is unknown. Template switching supplied a universal primer site; unique molecular identifiers were carried on the cDNA. TCRdb redid the calling of the 5' RACE reads with MiXCR, one entry per CDR3 protein. The sample has around 220,000 distinct CDR3 sequences, over 11% seen once. CDR3 length: 13 amino acids. Germline values: CDR1 MNHNS, CDR2 SASEGT. V lost 11 bases to trimming and J lost 7 bases; unmatched junction nucleotides: 11. The rearrangement joins TRBV6-1 to TRBJ2-3; 8 bases are shared with TRBD2. Sequenced input: memory (CD45RO+) T cells sorted from blood. The TCR originated in a woman younger than 35 in good health. The CDR3 DNA sequence: TGTGCCGGAGAAGGGGTAGCGGGACATACGCAGTATTTT. Translation gives CAGEGVAGHTQYF.